Sequencing of this T cell receptor beta chain was carried out in a study of T cell repertoires in cytomegalovirus infection. TCRdb re-called the reads through MiXCR, storing one row per CDR3 protein. Of around 360,000 distinct CDR3 sequences listed, around a third were seen once; the top ten hold roughly 13%. This CDR3 has 23 amino acids. The V and J ends lost 3 bases and 1 base respectively, with 31 bases between them. CDR1 is LGHNT and CDR2 is FRNRAP in the germline V gene. This clonotype occurred many times. Its specificity is unknown. The TCR originated in a human donor in good health (CMV status not recorded). Some clones in this sample may be carry-over from other donors' samples. Sequencing used cultured PBMCs, obtained from culture after CMV antigen stimulation. This sequence joins TRBV12-5 and TRBJ2-6; D assignment may be TRBD1 or TRBD2 (9 bases each). Here the CDR3 reads CASGFSGTGTGLAGYSGANVLTF. The CDR3 DNA reads as TGTGCTAGTGGTTTCTCCGGGACAGGGACGGGTCTAGCGGGATATTCTGGGGCCAACGTCCTGACTTTC.